The 10 T cell receptor beta chains listed next were all sequenced from one sample in a study of T cells in Graves' hyperthyroidism and ophthalmopathy. Amplified regions were TCR beta CDR3 sequences from RNA transcripts. RT-PCR in the first round (using the HTBI primer set) targeted the TCR CDR3. TCRdb called the multiplex PCR reads again in MiXCR, with one record for every CDR3 protein. The sample yields hundreds of thousands of distinct CDR3 sequences, approximately 20% seen once. What was sequenced was blood. All receptors come from a man aged 40-50 years with Graves' hyperthyroidism.

In its sample, this clonotype was seen a few times. V usage is TRBV5-5 and J usage is TRBJ1-2, with unresolved D. Trimming left V 0 bases short and J 5 bases short, with 14 bases between. CDR3 size: 15 residues. Germline V gene data show CDR1 as SGHKS and CDR2 as YYEKEE (reference sequence). CDR3 loop: CASSLAWQPSYGYTF. The CDR3 coding sequence is TGTGCCAGCAGCTTGGCCTGGCAGCCTTCGTATGGCTACACCTTC.

This clonotype occurred many times. The chain has TRBV6-2 or TRBV6-3 and TRBJ2-7; D remains ambiguous. The CDR3 extends over 11 amino acids. V lost 6 bases and J lost 4, with 7 bases in between. Looked up from germline, CDR1 is MNHEY and CDR2 is SVGEGT. In nucleotides, the CDR3 is TGTGCCAGCAGCCGCAGGTACGAGCAGTACTTC. The encoded protein is CASSRRYEQYF.

The chain links TRBV12-3 or TRBV12-4 to TRBJ1-3; D gene uncertain. The germline V and J ends were trimmed by 7 bases and 4 bases, with 11 bases remaining between them. The CDR3 is 13 amino acids. DNA of the CDR3: TGTGCCAGCACGTCGGAGGCCGGAAACACCATATATTTT. It specifies CASTSEAGNTIYF.

This clonotype was recorded many times. The gene calls are TRBV30 and TRBJ1-1; D not certain. This CDR3 region has 12 residues. V was clipped by 5 bases and J by 0 bases, with 7 bases between them. CDR1 and CDR2 from the germline V gene are GTSNPN and SVGIG (reference sequence). As DNA, the CDR3 is TGTGCCTGGGACCGCATGAACACTGAAGCTTTCTTT. Protein product: CAWDRMNTEAFF.

Many counts were recorded for this clonotype. J is TRBJ2-7 and V is TRBV9, with 10 bases identical to TRBD1. CDR1 is SGDLS, CDR2 YYNGEE, per germline. Germline trimming cut 0 bases from V and 3 bases from J; bases unmatched to any gene: 3. CDR3 size: 15 residues. The CDR3 nucleotides read TGTGCCAGCAGCGTAGGGACAGGGGGTAGCTACGAGCAGTACTTC. Protein product: CASSVGTGGSYEQYF. Using reference TRBV9 and TRBJ2-7 for the parts outside the CDR3, the full variable domain is DSGVTQTPKHLITATGQRVTLRCSPRSGDLSVYWYQQSLDQGLQFLIQYYNGEERAKGNILERFSAQQFPDLHSELNLSSLELGDSALYFCASSVGTGGSYEQYFGPGTRLTVT.

This clonotype was observed a handful of times. The J gene is TRBJ2-7, the V gene TRBV6-1, with 7 nucleotides matching TRBD1. CDR3 size: 15 residues. Germline V gene lookup returns CDR1 MNHNS and CDR2 SASEGT. V dropped 1 base and J dropped 4; count of bases not matched to a gene: 7. In nucleotides, the CDR3 is TGTGCCAGCAGTGAAGGGGGGACAGCCTCTTACGAGCAGTACTTC. Its translation: CASSEGGTASYEQYF.

In this sample, this clonotype turned up a few times. The CDR3 protein is CASSLVGGPSTEAFF. The CDR3 nucleotides are TGTGCCAGCAGTTTAGTGGGGGGCCCTTCCACTGAAGCTTTCTTT. This rearrangement joins TRBV28 to TRBJ1-1; D is possibly TRBD1 (6 bases). Germline assignment: CDR1 MDHEN and CDR2 SYDVKM. This CDR3 has 15 amino acids. Trimming left V 2 bases short and J 4 bases short, with 14 bases between.

This clonotype was recorded at least ten times. This sequence joins TRBV2 and TRBJ1-3; 8 bases agree with TRBD1. This CDR3 spans 15 amino acids. Germline V gene data show CDR1 as SNHLY and CDR2 as FYNNEI. The trim removed 1 base at V and 5 bases at J, leaving 4 bases unmatched. The CDR3 nucleotides are TGTGCCAGCAGTGAAGGGACAGGGATTAGAAACACCATATATTTT. Translated, it gives CASSEGTGIRNTIYF.

This clonotype was recorded many times. J is TRBJ2-3 and V is TRBV20-1, with D possibly being TRBD1 (5 bases). V lost 3 bases and J 4 bases, leaving 8 bases between the germline ends. Germline V lookup: CDR1 DFQATT, CDR2 SNEGSKA (reference sequence). This CDR3 is built from 12 residues. The CDR3 sequence: CSASRDADTQYF. DNA for the CDR3: TGCAGTGCTAGCAGGGATGCAGATACGCAGTATTTT.

This clonotype was counted many times. This sequence joins TRBV2 and TRBJ1-3; D gene ambiguous. Germline CDR1 is SNHLY and CDR2 is FYNNEI. The CDR3 is 15 residues long. Trimming took 3 bases from V and 2 from J, leaving 11 bases between them. The CDR3 protein is CASSEDQETGNTIYF. In DNA, the CDR3 is TGTGCCAGCAGTGAGGACCAGGAGACTGGAAACACCATATATTTT.